The entry below describes one T cell receptor (beta chain). Its antigen remains unknown. This record comes from a study of T cells after yellow fever vaccination. General study points: Re-detected after boosting: most primary clones, 95% to 98% of CD4 and 80% to 90% of CD8. FACS-sorted repertoires could harbor abundant contaminating bulk-population clonotypes.

From germline, CDR1 is LGHNA and CDR2 YNFKEQ. V dropped 1 base and J dropped 1; count of bases not matched to a gene: 16. The CDR3 has 20 amino acids. A single record per CDR3 protein comes from TCRdb applying MiXCR to the 5' RACE reads. The sample shows a few hundred thousand distinct CDR3 sequences, around 6.4% of them seen only once. This clonotype originated in a man aged 30 to 45 who received the YFV17D yellow fever vaccine. This specimen consisted of PBMCs, obtained 5 days after the yellow fever booster vaccination. The genes are TRBV4-2 and TRBJ2-1; 7 bases are a match to TRBD2. The CDR3 reads CASSQVWEYREDTSYNEQFF. In DNA form, the CDR3 reads TGTGCCAGCAGCCAAGTTTGGGAGTATCGGGAGGACACTTCCTACAATGAGCAGTTCTTC.